This record covers a single TCR beta chain. Its antigen is undetermined. This entry belongs to a study of OX40 agonist ivuxolimab in advanced cancers. Notes on the study in general: Clonal expansion was seen in CD4+ and CD8+ blood T cells by week 6 at 0.1 to 3.0 mg/kg. CD8+ T cells showed, on average, more clonal expansion than CD4+ cells.

This CDR3 contains 12 residues. The ends were cut back, 1 base at V and 4 bases at J, with 1 base in the middle. CDR1 and CDR2 from the germline V gene are LNHDA and SQIVND (reference sequence). Profiling relied on immunoSEQ multiplex PCR, and the TCRdb table lists in-frame clones only, not all of them. The profile shows about 66,000 clones, more than 65% of them singletons. The TCR originated in an adult with an advanced solid tumor such as melanoma, head and neck, liver or kidney cancer. This specimen was CD4+ or CD8+ T cells sorted from blood, taken in a trial of the OX40 agonist ivuxolimab. The rearrangement uses TRBV19 and TRBJ2-2; unclear D gene. The CDR3 DNA reads TGTGCCAGTAGTATAGTCACCGGGGAGCTGTTTTTT. Encoded protein: CASSIVTGELFF.